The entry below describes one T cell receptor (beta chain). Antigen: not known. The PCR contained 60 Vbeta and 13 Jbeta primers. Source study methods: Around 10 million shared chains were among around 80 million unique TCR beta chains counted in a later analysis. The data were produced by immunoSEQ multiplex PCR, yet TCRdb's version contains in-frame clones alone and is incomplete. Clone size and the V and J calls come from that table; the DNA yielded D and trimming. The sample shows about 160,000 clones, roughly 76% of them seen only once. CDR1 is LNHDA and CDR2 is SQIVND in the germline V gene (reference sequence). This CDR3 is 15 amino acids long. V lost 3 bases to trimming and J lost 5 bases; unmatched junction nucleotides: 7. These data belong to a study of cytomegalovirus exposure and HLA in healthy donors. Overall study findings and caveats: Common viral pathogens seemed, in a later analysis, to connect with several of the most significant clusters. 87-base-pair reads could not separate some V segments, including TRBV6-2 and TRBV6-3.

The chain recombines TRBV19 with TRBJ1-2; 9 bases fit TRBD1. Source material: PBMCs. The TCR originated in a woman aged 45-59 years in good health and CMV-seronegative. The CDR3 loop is CASSILGQGIYGYTF. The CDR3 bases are TGTGCCAGTAGTATTCTGGGACAGGGCATTTATGGCTACACCTTC. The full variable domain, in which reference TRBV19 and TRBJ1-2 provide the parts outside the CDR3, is DGGITQSPKYLFRKEGQNVTLSCEQNLNHDAMYWYRQDPGQGLRLIYYSQIVNDFQKGDIAEGYSVSREKKESFPLTVTSAQKNPTAFYLCASSILGQGIYGYTFGSGTRLTVV.